Below, 7 T cell receptor beta chains from the same sample are listed, as sequenced in a study of cytomegalovirus exposure and HLA in healthy donors. PCR primers comprised 60 Vbeta and 13 Jbeta primers. Method: immunoSEQ multiplex PCR; TCRdb's copy keeps in-frame clones and lacks some. The sample shows roughly 60,000 clones, 83% of them seen only once. The sample consisted of PBMCs. The receptors stem from a man aged 25 to 45 in good health and CMV-seronegative.

The chain joins TRBV7-8 to TRBJ2-2; D might be TRBD1 (5 bases). CDR1 is SGHVS and CDR2 is FQNEAQ in the germline V gene. There are 15 residues in the CDR3. V was trimmed by 3 bases and J by 0 bases, leaving 8 bases between them. The CDR3, as DNA: TGTGCCAGCAGCTTTTCAGGGCCGAACACCGGGGAGCTGTTTTTT. This sequence encodes CASSFSGPNTGELFF.

This sequence joins TRBV2 and TRBJ1-5, with D perhaps matching TRBD1 (6 bases). Trimming left V 5 bases short and J 6 bases short, with 17 bases between. From germline, CDR1 is SNHLY and CDR2 FYNNEI. This CDR3 is 15 amino acids long. The CDR3 protein is CASSTSGTKGQPQHF. The CDR3 nucleotides are TGTGCCAGCAGTACCTCCGGGACAAAGGGTCAGCCCCAGCATTTT.

This clone was found once. CDR3 sequence reads: CASSPGTGTGYTF. CDR3 DNA: TGTGCCAGCTCTCCCGGGACAGGGACTGGCTACACCTTC. This rearrangement joins TRBV18 to TRBJ1-2, with 9 positions matching TRBD1. Trimming at V came to 6 bases and at J to 7 bases, leaving 6 bases not matched to a gene. The CDR3 runs 13 residues. Germline-derived CDR1 and CDR2 are KGHSH and LQKENI.

This clone has a handful of counts. V and J are TRBV5-5 and TRBJ2-7; D not resolved. Germline values: CDR1 SGHKS, CDR2 YYEKEE (reference sequence). Trimming removed 4 bases at V and 4 bases at J, with 9 bases between. This CDR3 spans 12 amino acids. The CDR3 bases are TGTGCCAGCAGCGGCGCTAGGTACGAGCAGTACTTC. Translating gives CASSGARYEQYF.

DNA for the CDR3: TGTGCCAGCAGCGCCGGGACAGGGAGCGAGACCCAGTACTTC. It encodes CASSAGTGSETQYF. This chain joins TRBV7-7 and TRBJ2-5; 9 bases map to TRBD1. Germline CDR1 and CDR2: SSHAT and FNYEAQ (reference sequence). The ends lost 5 bases at V and 5 bases at J; junction bases unmatched: 6. The CDR3 consists of 14 residues.

The V call is TRBV27, the J call TRBJ2-3; 14 nucleotides line up with TRBD2. This CDR3 has 16 amino acids. V was pared by 2 bases and J by 5 bases, with 3 bases of the junction left unmatched. Germline CDR1 MNHEY, CDR2 SMNVEV (reference sequence). The CDR3 DNA follows: TGTGCCAGCAGTTTAACTGGGACTAGCGGGAGAGATACGCAGTATTTT. This encodes CASSLTGTSGRDTQYF.

V usage is TRBV29-1 and J usage is TRBJ1-1; 7 bases are a match to TRBD1. The CDR3 spans 15 residues. V trimming: 5 bases; J trimming: 1 base; junction bases outside the gene matches: 10. Germline V lookup: CDR1 SQVTM, CDR2 ANQGSEA. The DNA of the CDR3 is TGCAGCGTTTCTGCGACAGGGTGGGCGAACACTGAAGCTTTCTTT. Protein product: CSVSATGWANTEAFF.